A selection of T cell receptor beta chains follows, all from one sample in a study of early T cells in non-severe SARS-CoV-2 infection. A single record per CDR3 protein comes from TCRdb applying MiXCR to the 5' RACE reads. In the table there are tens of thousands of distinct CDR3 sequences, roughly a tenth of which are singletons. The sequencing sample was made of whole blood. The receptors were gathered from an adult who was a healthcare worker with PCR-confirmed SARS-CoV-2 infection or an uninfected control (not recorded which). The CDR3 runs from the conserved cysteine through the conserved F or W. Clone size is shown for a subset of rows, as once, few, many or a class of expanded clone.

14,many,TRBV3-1,CASSQDMGGGEQYF
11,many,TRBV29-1,CSAGGRTEQYF
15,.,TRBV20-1,CSASGSGGPTDTQYF
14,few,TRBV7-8,CASSSNRGVETQYF
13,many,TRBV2,CASSDEGAYEQYF
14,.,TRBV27,CASSFSPLRAEAFF
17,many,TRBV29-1,CSVEGLPGLARTGELFF
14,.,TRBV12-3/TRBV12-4,CASSTGTPYNEQFF
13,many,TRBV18,CASSRDSDQPQHF
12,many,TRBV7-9,CASSLSIYEQYF
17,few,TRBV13,CASSLGQFNWQNNEQFF
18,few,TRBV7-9,CASSLGGGGGESSYEQYF
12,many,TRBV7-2,CASSTSSYEQYF
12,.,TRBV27,CASSGQGWSYTF
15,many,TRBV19,CASRKGQGSNQPQHF
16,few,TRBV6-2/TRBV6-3,CASSSSSVGSPYEQYF
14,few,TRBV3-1,CASSLGTGGIGYTF
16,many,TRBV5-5,CASSLGPTPYTGELFF
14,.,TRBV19,CASRPGPDTDTQYF
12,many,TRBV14,CASSSTPSPLHF
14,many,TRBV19,CASRGGTGPIEQFF
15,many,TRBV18,CASSDRSRQGNGYTF
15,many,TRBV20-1,CSARIAGANSYEQYF
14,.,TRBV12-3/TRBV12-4,CASSTTGTNQPQHF
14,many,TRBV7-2,CASSLEAGGYEQYF
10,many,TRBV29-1,CSVMSGELFF
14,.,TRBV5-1,CASNPAGSTDTQYF
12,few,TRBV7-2,CASSFEADTQYF
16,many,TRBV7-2,CASSLLTGGFNQPQHF
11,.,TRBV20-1,CSAPVNTEAFF
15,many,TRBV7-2,CASSLGGEGSYEQYF
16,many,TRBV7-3,CASSLDTSGGTDTQYF
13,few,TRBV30,CACEEDSLYGYTF
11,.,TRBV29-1,CSVENSYEQYF
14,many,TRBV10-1,CASSESGQDYEQYF
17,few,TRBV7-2,CASSYRDRGLGNTEAFF
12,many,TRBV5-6,CASSLADQPQHF
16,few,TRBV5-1,CASSSTDREDYNEQFF
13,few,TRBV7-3,CASAPGQGYGYTF
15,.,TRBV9,CASSAEGIDTGELFF
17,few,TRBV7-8,CASSSGPPDRGSETQYF
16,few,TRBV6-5,CASSPRLAPAQNIQYF
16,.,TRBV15,CATSGPVSSGVNVLTF
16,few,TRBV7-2,CASSRPRQGSTDTQYF
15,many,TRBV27,CASGGTRSDNQPQHF
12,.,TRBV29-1,CSVLPDSTEAFF
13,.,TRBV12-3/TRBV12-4,CASSSGADGEQFF
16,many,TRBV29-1,CSVAPPEGQSPNEQFF
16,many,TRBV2,CASHSQSGTGGSPLHF